A single sample gave rise to the 17 T cell receptor beta chains below, sequenced in a study of T cells after yellow fever vaccination. TCRdb ran MiXCR on the 5' RACE reads and lists one entry per CDR3 protein. Among roughly 320,000 distinct CDR3 sequences listed, about 10% were seen once. The source was CD4+ T cells sorted from PBMCs, collected 45 days after the yellow fever booster vaccination. The origin of the receptors is a man between 18 and 29 years old who received the YFV17D yellow fever vaccine.

The chain has TRBV7-8 and TRBJ2-1; 8 nucleotides align to TRBD2. Trimming at V came to 8 bases and at J to 7 bases, leaving 13 bases not matched to a gene. Germline V gene lookup returns CDR1 SGHVS and CDR2 FQNEAQ. This CDR3 has 15 residues. In DNA, the CDR3 is TGTGCCAGCCGGACCTGGCTAGCGGGTAGGAATGAGCAGTTCTTC. This encodes CASRTWLAGRNEQFF.

This clonotype occurred a few times. V and J are TRBV19 and TRBJ2-2, with TRBD1 matching over 8 bases. CDR3 size: 14 residues. The V gene end was trimmed by 7 bases and the J gene end by 4 bases; junction bases not matched to a gene: 5. CDR1 is LNHDA and CDR2 is SQIVND in the germline V gene (reference sequence). The CDR3 DNA reads as TGTGCCAGTATCCGAGACAGGGGCACCGGGGAGCTGTTTTTT. Its protein product is CASIRDRGTGELFF. The entire variable domain, with the rest obtained from reference TRBV19 and TRBJ2-2, is as follows: DGGITQSPKYLFRKEGQNVTLSCEQNLNHDAMYWYRQDPGQGLRLIYYSQIVNDFQKGDIAEGYSVSREKKESFPLTVTSAQKNPTAFYLCASIRDRGTGELFFGEGSRLTVL.

The table lists this clonotype with a few counts. The chain has TRBV25-1 and TRBJ2-5, with 8 bases aligning to TRBD1. Germline trimming cut 2 bases from V and 4 bases from J; bases unmatched to any gene: 6. Germline CDR1 MGHDK, CDR2 SYGVNS. This CDR3 region has 15 residues. Here the CDR3 reads CASSEPQGAGETQYF. CDR3 DNA: TGTGCCAGCAGTGAACCTCAGGGGGCGGGAGAGACCCAGTACTTC.

The CDR3 protein is CASRLTRTARNTEAFF. CDR3 DNA sequence: TGTGCCAGCAGATTGACTCGGACAGCACGGAACACTGAAGCTTTCTTT. The chain joins TRBV12-3 or TRBV12-4 to TRBJ1-1; D may be TRBD1 (6 bases). V was cut by 6 bases and J by 1 base, with 18 bases left in between. This CDR3 spans 16 amino acids.

The chain is built from TRBV6-6 and TRBJ1-2; perhaps TRBD1 as D (5 bases). The length of the CDR3 is 15 residues. Germline V gives CDR1 MNHNY, CDR2 SVGAGI (reference sequence). V lost 6 bases, J lost 1 base, and 15 bases lay in between. CDR3 region: CASSPPGRVNYGYTF. As DNA, the CDR3 is TGTGCCAGCAGCCCACCGGGACGGGTTAACTATGGCTACACCTTC.

Many counts were recorded for this clonotype. For the CDR3, the DNA is TGTGCCGGGGGCACCACAGGCCATGGGTACAATGAGCAGTTCTTC. Translated, it gives CAGGTTGHGYNEQFF. J is TRBJ2-1 and V is TRBV28, with D possibly being TRBD1 (6 bases). The germline gives CDR1 MDHEN, CDR2 SYDVKM. The CDR3 is 15 residues long. The V gene lost 11 bases and the J gene lost 4 bases, with 21 bases spanning the gap.

The chain links TRBV28 to TRBJ2-3; D is undetermined. CDR3 size: 13 residues. The V end lost 7 bases, the J end lost 6 bases, and 14 bases lay between the germline ends. Germline lookup yields CDR1 MDHEN and CDR2 SYDVKM. CDR3 loop: CASITRLWDTQYF. As DNA, the CDR3 is TGTGCCAGCATCACCCGGTTGTGGGATACGCAGTATTTT. Combining the CDR3 with reference TRBV28 and TRBJ2-3 gives the whole variable domain DVKVTQSSRYLVKRTGEKVFLECVQDMDHENMFWYRQDPGLGLRLIYFSYDVKMKEKGDIPEGYSVSREKKERFSLILESASTNQTSMYLCASITRLWDTQYFGPGTRLTVL.

This clonotype was seen at least ten times. This chain uses TRBV4-3 with TRBJ2-1; D unclear. The CDR3 runs to 13 residues. V lost 0 bases to trimming and J lost 4 bases, with 4 bases between them. Per germline, CDR1 LGHNA and CDR2 YSLEER. CDR3 nucleotide sequence: TGCGCCAGCAGCCAAGAGAGATACAATGAGCAGTTCTTC. It translates to CASSQERYNEQFF.

This clonotype was seen repeatedly, ten times or more. The V and J genes are TRBV29-1 and TRBJ2-7, with D unresolved. V was trimmed by 4 bases and J by 7 bases, leaving 11 bases between them. The CDR3 consists of 11 residues. CDR1 and CDR2 from the germline V gene are SQVTM and ANQGSEA. The CDR3 protein is CSVGQFGEQYF. CDR3 nucleotide sequence: TGCAGCGTTGGCCAGTTTGGAGAGCAGTACTTC.

The V call is TRBV18, the J call TRBJ1-2; no clear D gene. The V and J ends lost 2 bases and 2 bases respectively, with 6 bases between them. CDR1 is KGHSH, CDR2 LQKENI, per germline. This CDR3 is built from 13 residues. The CDR3 region is CASSPGKNYGYTF. The CDR3 region has the DNA TGTGCCAGCTCACCAGGAAAGAACTATGGCTACACCTTC.

This clonotype was counted only a few times. The rearrangement joins TRBV7-9 to TRBJ2-7; D gene unclear. CDR1 is SEHNR, CDR2 FQNEAQ, per germline (reference sequence). The CDR3 has 13 residues. With 4 bases removed from V and 5 bases from J, the gap between germline ends came to 12 bases. The CDR3 spells CASSSGSPHEQYF. Written as DNA, the CDR3 is TGTGCCAGCAGCTCCGGGTCTCCCCACGAGCAGTACTTC. The whole variable domain, filled in from reference TRBV7-9 and TRBJ2-7, reads DTGVSQNPRHKITKRGQNVTFRCDPISEHNRLYWYRQTLGQGPEFLTYFQNEAQLEKSRLLSDRFSAERPKGSFSTLEIQRTEQGDSAMYLCASSSGSPHEQYFGPGTRLTVT.

The chain recombines TRBV20-1 with TRBJ2-7, with 8 bases fitting TRBD1. This CDR3 has 14 residues. The V gene end was trimmed by 5 bases and the J gene end by 2 bases; junction bases not matched to a gene: 8. From germline, CDR1 is DFQATT and CDR2 SNEGSKA (reference sequence). The CDR3 DNA is TGCAGTGCTTCACCTCCACAGGGGGCCTACGAGCAGTACGTC. The encoded protein is CSASPPQGAYEQYV.

This clonotype was found a few times. The chain has TRBV7-2 and TRBJ1-4; D perhaps matches TRBD1 (5 bases). Trimming took off 0 bases at V and 6 bases at J, with 11 bases between the two ends. Germline V gene sequence: CDR1 SGHTA, CDR2 FQGNSA. CDR3 size: 15 residues. This chain's CDR3 is CASSLAAGWDEKLFF. DNA for the CDR3: TGTGCCAGCAGCTTAGCTGCAGGGTGGGATGAAAAACTGTTTTTT.

The chain employs TRBV2 and TRBJ2-3; 7 bases match TRBD1. The germline V gene encodes CDR1 SNHLY and CDR2 FYNNEI. The CDR3 is 14 residues long. With V trimmed by 4 bases and J by 3 bases, 4 bases remained unmatched. The CDR3 DNA reads TGTGCCAGCAGTGTTACAGGGGAAACAGATACGCAGTATTTT. The encoded protein is CASSVTGETDTQYF.

This clonotype was recorded at least ten times. This chain links TRBV10-2 with TRBJ1-1, with D unresolved. The CDR3 length is 13 residues. V was cut by 2 bases and J by 5 bases, with 9 bases left in between. The V gene's germline CDR1 is WSHSY and CDR2 SAAADI. The CDR3 region has the DNA TGCGCCAGCAGTGAGGGTAGGGTAACTGAAGCTTTCTTT. It encodes CASSEGRVTEAFF.

The chain is built from TRBV7-9 and TRBJ2-1; D call uncertain. CDR1 is SEHNR and CDR2 is FQNEAQ in the germline V gene (reference sequence). The CDR3 contains 16 residues. V lost 2 bases, J lost 0 bases, and 11 bases lay in between. CDR3 region: CASSLPSRYSYNEQFF. The CDR3 bases are TGTGCCAGCAGCTTACCCAGCCGGTACTCCTACAATGAGCAGTTCTTC.

The genes are TRBV20-1 and TRBJ1-4; 7 bases agree with TRBD1. V was pared by 6 bases and J by 6 bases, with 7 bases of the junction left unmatched. CDR3 length: 13 residues. CDR1 and CDR2 (germline): DFQATT, SNEGSKA (reference sequence). The CDR3 sequence is CSAYRGADEKLFF. The DNA for the CDR3 is TGCAGTGCCTACAGGGGCGCTGATGAAAAACTGTTTTTT.